This T cell receptor beta chain is from a study of molecular identifiers for immune sequencing clone quantification. This CDR3 has 14 amino acids. The V and J ends lost 7 bases and 0 bases respectively, with 7 bases between them. Germline CDR1 LGHDT, CDR2 YNNKEL (reference sequence). Sorting defined naive CD8 T cells as CD8+CD4-CCR7+CD45RA+. Study results and limitations: Clones of above 20 RNA copies carried over 97% of effector molecules; in naive cells they carried under 1%. Jurkat TCR RNA spiked in from one cell (amid some 1 million naive cells) was reportedly detectable.

One entry per CDR3 protein results from TCRdb running MiXCR on the PCR reads. The sample carries under 350,000 distinct CDR3 sequences, over 20% recorded once. As for this clonotype: What it binds is unknown.

This clonotype was obtained from a human donor in good health. Some libraries in this study had Jurkat cell RNA spiked in. The material sequenced was naive CD8+ T cells from blood, with Jurkat cell RNA spiked in. The subset: FACS-sorted CD8+CD4-CCR7+CD45RA+ naive T cells. This chain links TRBV3-1 with TRBJ2-6, with D hard to call. The CDR3 coding sequence is TGTGCCAGCACAGACTTCTCTGGGGCCAACGTCCTGACTTTC. Protein: CASTDFSGANVLTF.